This entry lists 19 T cell receptor beta chains sequenced from one sample in a study of cytomegalovirus exposure and HLA in healthy donors. 60 Vbeta and 13 Jbeta primers were used in PCR. Measured with immunoSEQ multiplex PCR; TCRdb has only the in-frame clones, and not every one. The sample consists of 150,000 to 200,000 clones, more than 70% of them appearing once. Specimen: PBMCs. The source is a woman in her 40s in good health and CMV-seronegative.

The chain carries TRBV20-1 and TRBJ2-7, with 7 bases fitting TRBD2. Trimming cost V 1 base and J 13 bases; bases outside gene matches: 7. CDR3 length equals 11 residues. Germline CDR1 reads DFQATT; CDR2 reads SNEGSKA (reference sequence). The CDR3 bases are TGCAGTGCTAGAGCCCAGCCGGGAGGATACTTC. It encodes CSARAQPGGYF.

The chain combines TRBV28 with TRBJ1-5; no definite D call. CDR3 length: 14 residues. Deletions cut 8 bases from V and 6 bases from J, with 17 bases between. Germline V gene lookup returns CDR1 MDHEN and CDR2 SYDVKM. The CDR3 loop is CASLNTLGAQPQHF. The CDR3, as DNA: TGTGCCAGCCTAAACACCCTGGGAGCTCAGCCCCAGCATTTT. Variable domain in full (rest from reference TRBV28 and TRBJ1-5): DVKVTQSSRYLVKRTGEKVFLECVQDMDHENMFWYRQDPGLGLRLIYFSYDVKMKEKGDIPEGYSVSREKKERFSLILESASTNQTSMYLCASLNTLGAQPQHFGDGTRLSIL.

The rearrangement uses TRBV11-3 and TRBJ1-1; a weak D match, TRBD1 (6 bases). The CDR3 runs 15 residues. V dropped 1 base and J dropped 1 base, with 10 bases sitting between them. The V gene's germline CDR1 is SGHNT and CDR2 YENEEA. CDR3 coding DNA: TGTGCCAGCAGCTTAGTCGGGACATCGAACACTGAAGCTTTCTTT. Amino acids: CASSLVGTSNTEAFF. Combining the CDR3 with reference TRBV11-3 and TRBJ1-1 gives the whole variable domain EAGVVQSPRYKIIEKKQPVAFWCNPISGHNTLYWYLQNLGQGPELLIRYENEEAVDDSQLPKDRFSAERLKGVDSTLKIQPAELGDSAVYLCASSLVGTSNTEAFFGQGTRLTVV.

This clone showed up just a few times. This sequence joins TRBV30 and TRBJ2-7; possibly TRBD1 for D (5 bases). The CDR3 is made up of 13 amino acids. Germline lookup yields CDR1 GTSNPN and CDR2 SVGIG (reference sequence). V lost 1 base to trimming and J lost 2 bases, with 9 bases between them. The chain's CDR3 is CAWSGKGPYEQYF. CDR3 sequence (DNA): TGTGCCTGGAGTGGAAAGGGGCCCTACGAGCAGTACTTC. Full variable domain (missing parts from reference TRBV30 and TRBJ2-7): SQTIHQWPATLVQPVGSPLSLECTVEGTSNPNLYWYRQAAGRGLQLLFYSVGIGQISSEVPQNLSASRPQDRQFILSSKKLLLSDSGFYLCAWSGKGPYEQYFGPGTRLTVT.

This clone showed up just once. The chain employs TRBV10-3 and TRBJ2-5; 9 nucleotides line up with TRBD2. This CDR3 has 15 amino acids. Germline loops: CDR1 ENHRY, CDR2 SYGVKD. V lost 4 bases to trimming and J lost 4 bases; unmatched junction nucleotides: 7. CDR3 sequence: CAISGGREGRETQYF. The CDR3 DNA reads TGTGCCATCAGTGGAGGGCGGGAGGGCCGAGAGACCCAGTACTTC.

The V gene is TRBV7-8, the J gene TRBJ1-1, with D possibly being TRBD1 (6 bases). The CDR3 has 11 residues. Germline V CDR1 and CDR2: SGHVS, FQNEAQ. The germline V and J ends were trimmed by 8 bases and 10 bases, with 14 bases remaining between them. CDR3 region: CASSGRGGAFF. As DNA, the CDR3 is TGTGCCAGCTCTGGGAGGGGGGGAGCTTTCTTT.

This rearrangement joins TRBV28 to TRBJ2-5, with 8 bases that match TRBD1. Per the germline V gene, CDR1 is MDHEN and CDR2 is SYDVKM. There are 15 residues in the CDR3. V was clipped by 6 bases and J by 5 bases; unmatched bases: 11. CDR3 nucleotide sequence: TGTGCCAGCAGACCCCGACAGGGGTTGTGGGAGACCCAGTACTTC. Translating it yields CASRPRQGLWETQYF.

The V call is TRBV20-1, the J call TRBJ2-1, with a weak D call TRBD1 (5 bases). The CDR3 is 11 residues long. V shed 5 bases and J shed 6 bases, with 8 bases lying between them. The germline V gene encodes CDR1 DFQATT and CDR2 SNEGSKA (reference sequence). CDR3 loop: CSALQVNEQFF. CDR3 sequence (DNA): TGCAGTGCTTTACAGGTCAATGAGCAGTTCTTC.

This chain links TRBV7-9 with TRBJ2-2; 13 nucleotides agree with TRBD2. The ends lost 5 bases at V and 7 bases at J; junction bases unmatched: 7. The CDR3 runs 16 residues. Germline-derived CDR1 and CDR2 are SEHNR and FQNEAQ (reference sequence). The CDR3: CASSPGLAGEDGELFF. The CDR3 region has the DNA TGTGCCAGCAGCCCTGGACTAGCGGGAGAAGACGGGGAGCTGTTTTTT.

This rearrangement joins TRBV5-1 to TRBJ1-3; D not certain. Germline lookup yields CDR1 SGHRS and CDR2 YFSETQ. Trimming stripped 0 bases from V and 0 bases from J, with 16 bases between. There are 18 residues in the CDR3. CDR3 loop: CASSLGPPGSPSGNTIYF. CDR3 bases: TGCGCCAGCAGCTTGGGGCCGCCGGGATCTCCCTCTGGAAACACCATATATTTT.

This clone was counted once. The chain joins TRBV15 to TRBJ1-4; TRBD1 might be the D (5 bases). Trimming removed 6 bases from V and 5 bases from J, with 10 bases in between. Germline values: CDR1 LNHNV, CDR2 YYDKDF (reference sequence). This CDR3 comprises 13 residues. DNA of the CDR3: TGTGCCACCAGAGGGACTGCGAATGAAAAACTGTTTTTT. Residues: CATRGTANEKLFF.

The chain is built from TRBV11-3 and TRBJ1-2, with D unresolved. Germline values: CDR1 SGHNT, CDR2 YENEEA. The CDR3 has 13 residues. Trimming removed 2 bases from V and 2 bases from J, with 6 bases in between. CDR3 residues: CASSLRGNYGYTF. CDR3 bases: TGTGCCAGCAGCTTACGGGGAAACTATGGCTACACCTTC. Variable domain in full (rest from reference TRBV11-3 and TRBJ1-2): EAGVVQSPRYKIIEKKQPVAFWCNPISGHNTLYWYLQNLGQGPELLIRYENEEAVDDSQLPKDRFSAERLKGVDSTLKIQPAELGDSAVYLCASSLRGNYGYTFGSGTRLTVV.

The genes are TRBV7-3 and TRBJ2-1; 13 bases map to TRBD2. Germline lookup yields CDR1 SGHTA and CDR2 FQGTGA. The CDR3 loop spans 14 amino acids. With 5 bases clipped from V and 7 bases from J, the junction kept 2 bases outside the gene matches. The CDR3 is CASSVTSGRNEQFF. CDR3 DNA: TGTGCCAGCAGCGTGACTAGCGGGAGGAATGAGCAGTTCTTC.

The chain recombines TRBV7-2 with TRBJ1-5; no clear D gene. The CDR3 loop spans 16 amino acids. Germline loops: CDR1 SGHTA, CDR2 FQGNSA. V lost 2 bases to trimming and J lost 3 bases, with 14 bases between them. DNA for the CDR3: TGTGCCAGCAGCTTAAACCCCCGGCAGGACAATCAGCCCCAGCATTTT. It codes for CASSLNPRQDNQPQHF.

The gene calls are TRBV7-2 and TRBJ2-7, with 12 positions matching TRBD1. V trimming: 2 bases; J trimming: 5 bases; junction bases outside the gene matches: 4. Germline lookup yields CDR1 SGHTA and CDR2 FQGNSA. The CDR3 has 15 amino acids. The DNA for the CDR3 is TGTGCCAGCAGCTTATACGGGACAGGGGGCCACGAGCAGTACTTC. This gives the protein CASSLYGTGGHEQYF.

The V gene is TRBV27, the J gene TRBJ2-7; D possibly corresponds to TRBD1 (6 bases). Germline V CDR1 and CDR2: MNHEY, SMNVEV (reference sequence). The CDR3 runs to 14 residues. With 6 bases removed from V and 1 base from J, the gap between germline ends came to 13 bases. CDR3 sequence reads: CASRRQDYSYEQYF. The DNA for the CDR3 is TGTGCCAGCAGACGACAGGATTATTCCTACGAGCAGTACTTC.

The chain is built from TRBV19 and TRBJ1-2; D not resolved. This CDR3 has 14 amino acids. The germline V and J ends were trimmed by 2 bases and 1 base, with 8 bases remaining between them. CDR1 is LNHDA and CDR2 is SQIVND in the germline V gene (reference sequence). As DNA, the CDR3 is TGTGCCAGTAGTATAAGGAGGGATAACTATGGCTACACCTTC. Amino acid sequence: CASSIRRDNYGYTF.

V is TRBV5-1 and J is TRBJ2-3; 10 nucleotides align to TRBD2. V trimming: 2 bases; J trimming: 5 bases; junction bases outside the gene matches: 8. The CDR3 consists of 16 residues. In germline, CDR1 is SGHRS, CDR2 YFSETQ. CDR3 DNA: TGCGCCAGCAGCTTCAGCGGGAGGGCCGGTGGAGATACGCAGTATTTT. Protein sequence: CASSFSGRAGGDTQYF.

The rearrangement uses TRBV10-3 and TRBJ1-4, with D possibly TRBD1 on 6 matching bases. Germline V gene sequence: CDR1 ENHRY, CDR2 SYGVKD. V lost 2 bases and J 8 bases, leaving 12 bases between the germline ends. The CDR3 totals 14 residues. CDR3 protein: CAISEMPGVEKLFF. CDR3 coding DNA: TGTGCCATCAGTGAGATGCCAGGGGTAGAAAAACTGTTTTTT.